These 4 T cell receptor beta chains originate from one sample sequenced in a study of blood T cell repertoires in COVID-19. Using immunoSEQ multiplex PCR, the repertoire was profiled, and TCRdb retains in-frame clones only, with some absent. The data show about 28,000 clones, over 70% seen once. Specimen: peripheral blood. These receptors were collected from a woman aged 55-70 years with acute or convalescent COVID-19.

Details on this clone: Mismatch with germline at one junction end may stem from a read error. This chain uses TRBV7-2 with TRBJ1-1; D possibly corresponds to TRBD1 (5 bases). The germline V gene encodes CDR1 SGHTA and CDR2 FQGNSA. This CDR3 is built from 17 residues. The CDR3 spells CASSLGRKLGAGSLSLF. The CDR3 DNA follows: TGTGCCAGCAGCTTAGGAAGGAAGTTAGGGGCGGGATCCCTCTCTCTCTTT.

This chain uses TRBV28 with TRBJ1-1; maybe TRBD1 (6 bases). The CDR3 covers 15 residues. Germline V gives CDR1 MDHEN, CDR2 SYDVKM. The germline V and J ends were trimmed by 2 bases and 5 bases, with 15 bases remaining between them. The CDR3, as DNA: TGTGCCAGCAGTTTAGGGCAGGGGTATCGGACTGAAGCTTTCTTT. Protein product: CASSLGQGYRTEAFF. Based on the CDR3 plus reference TRBV28 and TRBJ1-1, the full variable domain is DVKVTQSSRYLVKRTGEKVFLECVQDMDHENMFWYRQDPGLGLRLIYFSYDVKMKEKGDIPEGYSVSREKKERFSLILESASTNQTSMYLCASSLGQGYRTEAFFGQGTRLTVV.

The V and J genes are TRBV7-9 and TRBJ1-5; tentatively, D is TRBD1 (5 bases). V was pared by 7 bases and J by 4 bases, with 8 bases between. Germline values: CDR1 SEHNR, CDR2 FQNEAQ (reference sequence). This CDR3 is 12 amino acids long. CDR3 loop: CASTQGNQPQHF. The CDR3 DNA follows: TGTGCCAGCACCCAGGGTAATCAGCCCCAGCATTTT.

This rearrangement joins TRBV30 to TRBJ2-7; D may be TRBD1 (6 bases). This CDR3 is built from 12 residues. Germline V gene data show CDR1 as GTSNPN and CDR2 as SVGIG (reference sequence). Trimming left V 5 bases short and J 4 bases short, with 12 bases between. The CDR3 DNA sequence: TGTGCCTGGGGTGGGACACCATACGAGCAGTACTTC. This codes for CAWGGTPYEQYF.